A selection of T cell receptor beta chains follows, all from one sample in a study of T cells in localized non-small cell lung cancer. The protocol was immunoSEQ multiplex PCR, while the TCRdb copy is restricted to in-frame clones and leaves out a portion. The table has about 26,000 clones, around 85% seen once; the top ten hold more than 9%. The source material was peripheral blood, sampled before any cancer treatment. The receptors originated from a man aged 35 to 69 with stage III squamous cell lung carcinoma. Each CDR3 is given with its conserved first and last residue. The D gene is left open where the match is weak. Clone size appears in some rows only: once, few, many, or a class for an expanded clone.

TRBJ1-2,-,TRBV9,few,18,CASSVAPAQGLGSNGYTF,TGTGCCAGCAGCGTAGCTCCCGCTCAGGGGTTGGGTTCGAATGGCTACACCTTC
TRBJ2-1,TRBD2,TRBV7-3,once,17,CASSQGGSGRRASEQFF,TGTGCCAGCAGTCAAGGGGGTAGCGGGAGGAGGGCTTCTGAGCAGTTCTTC
TRBJ1-3,-,TRBV25-1,once,16,CASSDPTFLSGNTIYF,TGTGCCAGCAGTGACCCGACATTCCTCTCTGGAAACACCATATATTTT
TRBJ2-3,-,TRBV21-1,once,17,CASTKIPTGLGADTQYF,TGTGCCAGCACAAAAATTCCGACAGGTTTGGGGGCGGATACGCAGTATTTT
TRBJ2-3,TRBD1,TRBV5-4,-,17,CASSLALGQGDLGTQYF,TGTGCCAGCAGCTTGGCCTTGGGACAGGGAGATCTTGGTACGCAGTATTTT
TRBJ1-4,-,TRBV6-5,-,15,CASAPGAPRDEKLFF,TGTGCCAGCGCCCCCGGAGCCCCACGGGATGAAAAACTGTTTTTT
TRBJ2-2,-,TRBV4-1,-,14,CASSPRSQTGELFF,TGCGCCAGCAGCCCCCGTTCGCAGACCGGGGAGCTGTTTTTT
TRBJ2-1,-,TRBV27,-,16,CASSMQALVPDNEQFF,TGTGCCAGCAGTATGCAAGCATTGGTCCCAGACAATGAGCAGTTCTTC
TRBJ1-6,-,TRBV30,-,17,CAWRGAGPVFNNSPLHF,TGTGCCTGGAGGGGGGCAGGGCCAGTATTCAATAATTCACCCCTCCACTTT
TRBJ2-5,TRBD2,TRBV5-4,-,17,CASSPPGGGGAKKTQYF,TGTGCCAGCAGCCCCCCTGGAGGCGGGGGTGCGAAAAAGACCCAGTACTTC
TRBJ1-2,-,TRBV4-1,once,12,CASSQENYGYTF,TGCGCCAGCAGCCAAGAAAACTATGGCTACACCTTC
TRBJ2-1,-,TRBV6-6,few,10,CASSKTGEFF,TGTGCCAGCAGTAAGACAGGAGAGTTCTTC
TRBJ2-3,TRBD2,TRBV5-1,-,15,CASTQAGGRTDTQYF,TGCGCCAGCACCCAGGCCGGGGGGAGAACAGATACGCAGTATTTT
TRBJ2-7,-,TRBV5-6,-,14,CASSLVSVSYEQYF,TGTGCCAGCAGCTTGGTCTCCGTGTCCTACGAGCAGTACTTC
TRBJ1-4,TRBD1,TRBV25-1,few,15,CASRSDRGRNEKLFF,TGTGCCAGCAGATCAGACAGGGGACGTAATGAAAAACTGTTTTTT
TRBJ1-4,TRBD1,TRBV6-5,-,14,CASSPTGAGEKLFF,TGTGCCAGCAGTCCTACAGGGGCGGGTGAAAAACTGTTTTTT
TRBJ2-7,TRBD2,TRBV6-6,-,14,CASRHSRELYEQYF,TGTGCCAGCCGGCACTCGCGGGAGCTCTACGAGCAGTACTTC
TRBJ2-1,-,TRBV7-2,-,14,CASSRGLARNEQFF,TGTGCCAGCAGCCGAGGGCTAGCACGTAATGAGCAGTTCTTC
TRBJ2-2,-,TRBV2,-,13,CASLVGNTGELFF,TGTGCCAGCTTGGTGGGAAACACCGGGGAGCTGTTTTTT
TRBJ1-1,TRBD1,TRBV11-2,-,18,CASSYPTGGWITDTEAFF,TGTGCCAGCAGCTACCCGACAGGGGGTTGGATTACGGACACTGAAGCTTTCTTT
TRBJ2-3,-,TRBV27,-,14,CASKEGRSTDTQYF,TGTGCCAGCAAGGAAGGGAGAAGCACAGATACGCAGTATTTT
TRBJ2-7,-,TRBV5-4,-,12,CASSLNRYEQYF,TGTGCCAGCAGCTTAAACCGCTACGAGCAGTACTTC
TRBJ2-3,TRBD2,TRBV19,-,16,CASSRGTTSSTDTQYF,TGTGCCAGTAGTAGAGGGACTACTTCTAGCACAGATACGCAGTATTTT
TRBJ1-5,-,TRBV28,-,14,CASSLWAGREPQHF,TGTGCCAGCAGTTTATGGGCAGGGAGGGAACCCCAGCATTTT
TRBJ2-7,-,TRBV10-3,-,12,CAISPGLYEQYF,TGTGCCATCAGTCCAGGCCTCTACGAGCAGTACTTC
TRBJ1-2,-,TRBV28,-,15,CASSLSGRATYGYTF,TGTGCCAGCAGTTTATCGGGCAGGGCCACTTATGGCTACACCTTC
TRBJ2-3,TRBD2,TRBV19,-,13,CAGGERGSDTQYF,TGTGCCGGGGGGGAGCGGGGCTCAGATACGCAGTATTTT
TRBJ2-5,-,TRBV9,once,17,CASSATSGVNSEETQYF,TGTGCCAGCAGCGCGACGAGCGGTGTGAACTCCGAAGAGACCCAGTACTTC
TRBJ1-1,-,TRBV11-2,-,16,CASSHLSGHWNTEAFF,TGTGCCAGCAGCCACCTATCGGGACACTGGAACACTGAAGCTTTCTTT
TRBJ1-5,-,TRBV18,-,15,CASSPVPGSGQPQHF,TGTGCCAGCTCACCCGTTCCGGGGTCGGGCCAGCCCCAGCATTTT
TRBJ1-2,-,TRBV30,once,12,CAWSPDSYGYTF,TGTGCCTGGAGTCCCGACAGCTATGGCTACACCTTC
TRBJ2-3,-,TRBV5-1,-,13,CASRRGDTDTQYF,TGCGCCAGCCGGAGGGGCGACACAGATACGCAGTATTTT
TRBJ1-1,-,TRBV10-3,-,14,CAISARTPNTEAFF,TGTGCCATCAGTGCTAGGACACCGAACACTGAAGCTTTCTTT
TRBJ1-1,-,TRBV6-7,-,11,CASGGNTEAFF,TGTGCCAGCGGGGGGAACACTGAAGCTTTCTTT
TRBJ1-5,TRBD1,TRBV10-3,few,15,CAISESGQGNQPQHF,TGTGCCATCAGTGAGTCGGGACAGGGAAATCAGCCCCAGCATTTT
TRBJ2-4,-,TRBV7-9,-,14,CASSLAPAKNIQYF,TGTGCCAGCAGCTTAGCCCCCGCCAAAAACATTCAGTACTTC
TRBJ2-1,TRBD2,TRBV2,-,16,CASSDPSGGVYNEQFF,TGTGCCAGCAGTGACCCTAGCGGGGGGGTTTACAATGAGCAGTTCTTC
TRBJ2-1,-,TRBV19,once,16,CASSALLGAGYNEQFF,TGTGCCAGTAGTGCTCTCCTAGGGGCAGGATACAATGAGCAGTTCTTC